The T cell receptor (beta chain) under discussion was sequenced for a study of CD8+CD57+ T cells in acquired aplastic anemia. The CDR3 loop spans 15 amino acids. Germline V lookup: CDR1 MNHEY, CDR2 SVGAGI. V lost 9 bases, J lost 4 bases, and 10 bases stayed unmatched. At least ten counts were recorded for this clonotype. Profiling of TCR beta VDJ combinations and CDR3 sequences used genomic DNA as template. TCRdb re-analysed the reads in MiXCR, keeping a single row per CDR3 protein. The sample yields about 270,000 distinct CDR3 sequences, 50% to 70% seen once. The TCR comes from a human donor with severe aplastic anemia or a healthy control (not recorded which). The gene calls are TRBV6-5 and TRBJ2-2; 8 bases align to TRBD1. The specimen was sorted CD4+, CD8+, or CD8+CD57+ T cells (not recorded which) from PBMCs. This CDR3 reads CASNDRGRFTGELFF. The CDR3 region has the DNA TGTGCCAGTAACGACAGGGGTCGTTTCACCGGGGAGCTGTTTTTT.